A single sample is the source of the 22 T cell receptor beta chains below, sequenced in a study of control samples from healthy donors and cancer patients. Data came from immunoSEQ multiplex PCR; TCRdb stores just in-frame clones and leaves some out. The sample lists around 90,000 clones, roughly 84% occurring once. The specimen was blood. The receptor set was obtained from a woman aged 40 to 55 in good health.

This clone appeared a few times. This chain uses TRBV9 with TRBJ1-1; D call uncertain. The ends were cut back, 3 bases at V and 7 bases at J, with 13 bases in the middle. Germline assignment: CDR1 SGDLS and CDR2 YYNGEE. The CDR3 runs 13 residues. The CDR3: CASSDRTAGEAFF. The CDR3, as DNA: TGTGCCAGCAGCGACCGGACGGCCGGTGAAGCTTTCTTT.

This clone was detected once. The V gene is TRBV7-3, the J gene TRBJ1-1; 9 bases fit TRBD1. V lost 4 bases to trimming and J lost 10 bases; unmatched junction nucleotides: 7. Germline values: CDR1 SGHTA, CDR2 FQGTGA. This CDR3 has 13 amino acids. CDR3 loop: CASSSGTGFGAFF. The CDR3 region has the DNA TGTGCCAGCAGCTCCGGGACAGGGTTCGGAGCTTTCTTT.

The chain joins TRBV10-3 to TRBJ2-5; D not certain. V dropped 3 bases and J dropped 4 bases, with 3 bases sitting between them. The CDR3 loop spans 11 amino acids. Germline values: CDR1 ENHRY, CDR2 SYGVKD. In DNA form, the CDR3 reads TGTGCCATCAGTGATTTAGAGACCCAGTACTTC. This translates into CAISDLETQYF.

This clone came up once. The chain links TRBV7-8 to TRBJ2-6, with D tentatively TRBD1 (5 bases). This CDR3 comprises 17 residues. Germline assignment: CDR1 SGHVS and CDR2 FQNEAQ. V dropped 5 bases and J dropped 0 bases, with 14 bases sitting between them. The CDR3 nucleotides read TGTGCCAGCAGCCCCCGGCAGGGCCGCTCTGGGGCCAACGTCCTGACTTTC. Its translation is CASSPRQGRSGANVLTF.

The DNA for the CDR3 is TGTGCCAGCGCACCAGGGTACCAAGAGACCCAGTACTTC. Protein product: CASAPGYQETQYF. This chain links TRBV6-5 with TRBJ2-5; weak D call: TRBD1 (5 bases). Trimming took off 8 bases at V and 0 bases at J, with 10 bases between the two ends. CDR3 length equals 13 residues. Germline CDR1 MNHEY, CDR2 SVGAGI.

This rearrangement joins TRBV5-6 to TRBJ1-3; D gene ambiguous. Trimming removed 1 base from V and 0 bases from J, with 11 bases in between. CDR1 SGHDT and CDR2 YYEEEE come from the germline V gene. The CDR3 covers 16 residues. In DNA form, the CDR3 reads TGTGCCAGCAGCTTGCCTCCTCCCGACTCTGGAAACACCATATATTTT. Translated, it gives CASSLPPPDSGNTIYF.

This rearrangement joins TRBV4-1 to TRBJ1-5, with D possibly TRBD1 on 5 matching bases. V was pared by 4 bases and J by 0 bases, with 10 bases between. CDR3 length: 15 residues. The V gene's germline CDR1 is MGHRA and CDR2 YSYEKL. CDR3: CASSRTLDSNQPQHF. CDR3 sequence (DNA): TGCGCCAGCAGCCGGACACTTGATAGCAATCAGCCCCAGCATTTT.

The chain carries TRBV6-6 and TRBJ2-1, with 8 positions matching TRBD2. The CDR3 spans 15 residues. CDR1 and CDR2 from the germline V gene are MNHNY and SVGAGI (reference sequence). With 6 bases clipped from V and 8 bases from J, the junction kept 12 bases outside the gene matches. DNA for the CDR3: TGTGCCAGCAGCCATAGCGGGGAGGGGACCGATGAGCAGTTCTTC. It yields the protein CASSHSGEGTDEQFF.

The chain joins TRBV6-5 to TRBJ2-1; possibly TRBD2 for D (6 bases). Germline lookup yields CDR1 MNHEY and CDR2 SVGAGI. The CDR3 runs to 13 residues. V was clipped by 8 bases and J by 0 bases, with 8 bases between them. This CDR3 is CASRGSSYNEQFF. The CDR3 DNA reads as TGTGCCAGCCGGGGGAGCTCCTACAATGAGCAGTTCTTC.

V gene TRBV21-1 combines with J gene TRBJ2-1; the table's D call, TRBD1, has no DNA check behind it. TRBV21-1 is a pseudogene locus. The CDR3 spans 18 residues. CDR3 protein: CASSKEVFWDRVYNEQFF. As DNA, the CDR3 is TGTGCCAGCAGCAAAGAGGTTTTCTGGGACAGGGTCTACAATGAGCAGTTCTTC.

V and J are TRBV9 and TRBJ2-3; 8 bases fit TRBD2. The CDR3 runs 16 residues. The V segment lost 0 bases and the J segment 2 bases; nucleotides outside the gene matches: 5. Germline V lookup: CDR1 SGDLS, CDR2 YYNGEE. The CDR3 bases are TGTGCCAGCAGCGTAGCTAGCGGGCCGACCACAGATACGCAGTATTTT. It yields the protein CASSVASGPTTDTQYF.

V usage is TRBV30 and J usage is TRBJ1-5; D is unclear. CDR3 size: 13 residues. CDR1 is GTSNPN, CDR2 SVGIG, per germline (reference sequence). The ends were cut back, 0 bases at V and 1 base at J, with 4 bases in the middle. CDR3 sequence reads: CAWSVHSNQPQHF. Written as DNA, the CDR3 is TGTGCCTGGAGTGTACACAGCAATCAGCCCCAGCATTTT.

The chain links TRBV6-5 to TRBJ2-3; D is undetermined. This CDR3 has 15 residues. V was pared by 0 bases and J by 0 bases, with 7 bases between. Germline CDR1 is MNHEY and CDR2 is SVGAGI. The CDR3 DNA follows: TGTGCCAGCAGTTACTCGGGGATTAGCACAGATACGCAGTATTTT. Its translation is CASSYSGISTDTQYF.

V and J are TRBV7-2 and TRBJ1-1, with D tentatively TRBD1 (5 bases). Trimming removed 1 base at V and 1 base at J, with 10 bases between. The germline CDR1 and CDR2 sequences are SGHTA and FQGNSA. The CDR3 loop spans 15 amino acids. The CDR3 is CASSLGTQTNTEAFF. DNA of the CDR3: TGTGCCAGCAGCTTAGGGACACAAACGAACACTGAAGCTTTCTTT. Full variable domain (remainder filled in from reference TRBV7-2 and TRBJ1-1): GAGVSQSPSNKVTEKGKDVELRCDPISGHTALYWYRQSLGQGLEFLIYFQGNSAPDKSGLPSDRFSAERTGGSVSTLTIQRTQQEDSAVYLCASSLGTQTNTEAFFGQGTRLTVV.

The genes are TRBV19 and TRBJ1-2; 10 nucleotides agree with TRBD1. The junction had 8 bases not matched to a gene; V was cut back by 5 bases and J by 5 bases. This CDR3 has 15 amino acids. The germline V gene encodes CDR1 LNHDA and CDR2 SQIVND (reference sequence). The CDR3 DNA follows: TGTGCCAGTAGTGTGGACAGGGGGTATCGGTATGGCTACACCTTC. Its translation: CASSVDRGYRYGYTF. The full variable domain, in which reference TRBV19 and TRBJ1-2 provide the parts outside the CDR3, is DGGITQSPKYLFRKEGQNVTLSCEQNLNHDAMYWYRQDPGQGLRLIYYSQIVNDFQKGDIAEGYSVSREKKESFPLTVTSAQKNPTAFYLCASSVDRGYRYGYTFGSGTRLTVV.

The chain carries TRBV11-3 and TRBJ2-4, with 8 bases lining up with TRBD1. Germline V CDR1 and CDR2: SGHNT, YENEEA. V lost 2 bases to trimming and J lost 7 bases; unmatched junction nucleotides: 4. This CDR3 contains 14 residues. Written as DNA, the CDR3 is TGTGCCAGCAGCTTACAGGGGGCGCCGAACATTCAGTACTTC. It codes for CASSLQGAPNIQYF. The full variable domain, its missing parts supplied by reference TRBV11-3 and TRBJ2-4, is EAGVVQSPRYKIIEKKQPVAFWCNPISGHNTLYWYLQNLGQGPELLIRYENEEAVDDSQLPKDRFSAERLKGVDSTLKIQPAELGDSAVYLCASSLQGAPNIQYFGAGTRLSVL.

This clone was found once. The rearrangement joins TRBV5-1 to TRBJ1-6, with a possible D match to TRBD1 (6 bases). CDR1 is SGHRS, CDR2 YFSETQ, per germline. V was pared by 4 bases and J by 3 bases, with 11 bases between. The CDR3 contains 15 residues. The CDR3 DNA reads TGCGCCAGCAGCACCCGGGACATCTATAATTCACCCCTCCACTTT. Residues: CASSTRDIYNSPLHF.

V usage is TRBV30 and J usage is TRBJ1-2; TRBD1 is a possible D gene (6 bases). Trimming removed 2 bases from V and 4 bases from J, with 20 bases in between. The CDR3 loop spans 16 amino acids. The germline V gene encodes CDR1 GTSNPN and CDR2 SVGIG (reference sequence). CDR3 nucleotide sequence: TGTGCCTGGAGTCCCACGGGGAGCCCAGGGGTCTATGGCTACACCTTC. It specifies CAWSPTGSPGVYGYTF.

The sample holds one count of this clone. This CDR3 is CEGPAHPQHF. The CDR3 DNA follows: TGTGAAGGACCCGCCCATCCCCAGCATTTT. V gene TRBV19 combines with J gene TRBJ1-5; the D is unclear. Germline loops: CDR1 LNHDA, CDR2 SQIVND (reference sequence). The CDR3 runs 10 residues.

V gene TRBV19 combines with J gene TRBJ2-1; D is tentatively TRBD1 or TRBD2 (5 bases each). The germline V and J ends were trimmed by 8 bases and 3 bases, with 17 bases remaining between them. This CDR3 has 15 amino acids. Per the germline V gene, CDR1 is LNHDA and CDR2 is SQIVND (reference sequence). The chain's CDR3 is CASRIGATNYNEQFF. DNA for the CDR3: TGTGCCAGTCGGATCGGGGCTACAAACTACAATGAGCAGTTCTTC.

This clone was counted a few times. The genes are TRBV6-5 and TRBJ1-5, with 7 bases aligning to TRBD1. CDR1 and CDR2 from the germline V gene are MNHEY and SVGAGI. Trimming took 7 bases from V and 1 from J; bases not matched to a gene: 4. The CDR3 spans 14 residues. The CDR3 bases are TGTGCCAGCAACCCGACAGGGAGCAATCAGCCCCAGCATTTT. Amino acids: CASNPTGSNQPQHF.

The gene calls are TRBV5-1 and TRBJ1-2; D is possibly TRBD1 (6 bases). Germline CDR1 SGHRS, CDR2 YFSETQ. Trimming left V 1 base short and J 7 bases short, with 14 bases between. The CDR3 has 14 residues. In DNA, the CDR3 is TGCGCCAGCAGCTTGATATTGGCAGGGGCTGGCTACACCTTC. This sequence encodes CASSLILAGAGYTF.